A selection of T cell receptor beta chains follows, all from one sample in a study of blood T cell repertoires in COVID-19. The data were produced by immunoSEQ multiplex PCR, yet TCRdb's version contains in-frame clones alone and is incomplete. The data hold 120,000 to 150,000 clones, with roughly 84% observed a single time. The sequenced sample consisted of PBMCs or T cells enriched from blood (not recorded which). The receptors derive from a woman in her 50s who had been exposed to COVID-19. CDR3s include the opening cysteine and the closing phenylalanine or tryptophan. D genes are given only for firm matches. The size of a clone is reported for some rows only, either as once, few or many, or as a class for expanded clones.

J gene: TRBJ2-2
clone size: -
D gene: -
V gene: TRBV29-1
CDR3 protein: CSVEASEAGELFF
CDR3 DNA: TGCAGCGTTGAAGCGAGCGAAGCCGGGGAGCTGTTTTTT

J gene: TRBJ1-5
clone size: -
D gene: -
V gene: TRBV19
CDR3 protein: CASRGSRRVGNQPQHF
CDR3 DNA: TGTGCCAGTAGGGGATCACGCAGGGTAGGGAATCAGCCCCAGCATTTT

J gene: TRBJ2-5
clone size: -
D gene: TRBD2
V gene: TRBV7-3
CDR3 protein: CASSLLAGGRETQYF
CDR3 DNA: TGTGCCAGCAGCTTACTAGCGGGGGGTAGGGAGACCCAGTACTTC

J gene: TRBJ2-7
clone size: -
D gene: -
V gene: TRBV9
CDR3 protein: CASSARGSEQYF
CDR3 DNA: TGTGCCAGCAGCGCCCGAGGGTCCGAGCAGTACTTC

J gene: TRBJ2-1
clone size: -
D gene: -
V gene: TRBV2
CDR3 protein: CASSEEGELGFF
CDR3 DNA: TGTGCCAGCAGTGAAGAGGGAGAACTGGGGTTCTTC

J gene: TRBJ2-2
clone size: few
D gene: TRBD1
V gene: TRBV4-2
CDR3 protein: CASSQELDRGTGELFF
CDR3 DNA: TGTGCCAGCAGCCAAGAATTGGACAGGGGTACCGGGGAGCTGTTTTTT

J gene: TRBJ2-7
clone size: -
D gene: TRBD2
V gene: TRBV7-2
CDR3 protein: CASSLELAGESEQYF
CDR3 DNA: TGTGCCAGCAGCTTAGAACTAGCGGGAGAAAGCGAGCAGTACTTC

J gene: TRBJ2-7
clone size: -
D gene: TRBD1
V gene: TRBV9
CDR3 protein: CASSKSVLGTGDEQYF
CDR3 DNA: TGTGCCAGCAGCAAAAGCGTATTGGGGACAGGGGACGAGCAGTACTTC

J gene: TRBJ2-2
clone size: -
D gene: TRBD2
V gene: TRBV18
CDR3 protein: CASAPQGGPRAGELFF
CDR3 DNA: TGTGCCAGCGCACCCCAGGGAGGGCCCCGGGCCGGGGAGCTGTTTTTT

J gene: TRBJ1-2
clone size: -
D gene: TRBD1
V gene: TRBV11-2
CDR3 protein: CASSLPDRGYGYTF
CDR3 DNA: TGTGCCAGCAGCTTACCCGACAGGGGCTATGGCTACACCTTC

J gene: TRBJ1-6
clone size: few
D gene: -
V gene: TRBV5-6
CDR3 protein: CASSLIGDNSPLHF
CDR3 DNA: TGTGCCAGCAGCTTGATCGGGGATAATTCACCCCTCCACTTT

J gene: TRBJ1-5
clone size: -
D gene: -
V gene: TRBV9
CDR3 protein: CASSVWGGQPQHF
CDR3 DNA: TGTGCCAGCAGCGTATGGGGGGGGCAGCCCCAGCATTTT

J gene: TRBJ2-1
clone size: -
D gene: TRBD1
V gene: TRBV7-9
CDR3 protein: CASSVSGTGKRNEQFF
CDR3 DNA: TGTGCCAGCAGCGTTTCGGGGACAGGGAAGAGGAATGAGCAGTTCTTC

J gene: TRBJ2-7
clone size: -
D gene: TRBD2
V gene: TRBV29-1
CDR3 protein: CSVGLAGANEQYF
CDR3 DNA: TGCAGCGTTGGACTAGCGGGAGCCAACGAGCAGTACTTC

J gene: TRBJ2-7
clone size: -
D gene: TRBD1
V gene: TRBV3-1/TRBV3-2
CDR3 protein: CASSHPGGGQGGYEQYF
CDR3 DNA: TGTGCCAGCAGCCACCCCGGAGGGGGACAGGGAGGCTACGAGCAGTACTTC

J gene: TRBJ2-2
clone size: -
D gene: TRBD1
V gene: TRBV19
CDR3 protein: CASSIRDRGVYTGELFF
CDR3 DNA: TGTGCCAGTAGTATCAGGGACAGGGGGGTGTACACCGGGGAGCTGTTTTTT